This paragraph reports one TCR beta chain. Antigen: not known. This sample is drawn from a study of CD4 T cells in relation to SARS-CoV-2 and coronaviruses. Study in general: The restricting HLA molecule for shared crossreactive spike epitopes was mapped.

Before the COVID-19 pandemic, during about 2011-2019, CD4+ T cells were taken from unexposed donors. Isolation of CD4+ T cells took place after about eleven days in culture. As cell numbers allowed, unexposed-donor CD4+ T cells faced SARS-CoV-2 S/N and four cold-coronavirus spikes. The method was immunoSEQ multiplex PCR; TCRdb's version includes in-frame clones alone and lacks a portion of them. The sample has approximately 30,000 clones, about 80% seen once; the top ten hold under 30%. The clonotype originates from a human donor in good health. Sequenced input: CD4+ T cells from PBMCs, cultured in vitro.

This chain's CDR3 is CASSIGQPSTDTQYF. In DNA form, the CDR3 reads TGTGCCAGTAGTATCGGACAGCCCAGCACAGATACGCAGTATTTT. The chain links TRBV19 to TRBJ2-3; a weak D match, TRBD1 (6 bases). V lost 3 bases, J lost 0 bases, and 10 bases lay in between. The germline CDR1 and CDR2 sequences are LNHDA and SQIVND (reference sequence). This CDR3 region has 15 residues.